This note documents a single T cell receptor beta chain sequence. Its matching antigen is unknown. Noted time point: sample taken at primary tumor resection. Sequencing of whole RNA from tumor, nontumor lung or frozen PBMC involved no sorting. This specimen belongs to a study of spatial heterogeneity in lung cancer. Findings and limits, study-wide: Expanded tumor TCRs that were ubiquitous appeared in blood more at resection than follow-up.

Via MiXCR, TCRdb re-called the 5' RACE reads, giving one row per CDR3 protein. The data contain around 24,000 distinct CDR3 sequences, 5.5% to 7.5% of them seen just once; the ten biggest clones take up roughly an eighth. The CDR3 is made up of 13 amino acids. Trimming pared 7 bases from V and 2 bases from J, leaving 12 bases between. CDR1 and CDR2 from the germline V gene are MDHEN and SYDVKM. This rearrangement joins TRBV28 to TRBJ2-7; D not resolved. The specimen comprised PBMCs, sampled at surgery. This receptor was obtained from a male donor with early-stage non-small cell lung cancer. The CDR3 bases are TGTGCCAGCACCACTACTGCTGCCTACGAGCAGTACTTC. This translates into CASTTTAAYEQYF.